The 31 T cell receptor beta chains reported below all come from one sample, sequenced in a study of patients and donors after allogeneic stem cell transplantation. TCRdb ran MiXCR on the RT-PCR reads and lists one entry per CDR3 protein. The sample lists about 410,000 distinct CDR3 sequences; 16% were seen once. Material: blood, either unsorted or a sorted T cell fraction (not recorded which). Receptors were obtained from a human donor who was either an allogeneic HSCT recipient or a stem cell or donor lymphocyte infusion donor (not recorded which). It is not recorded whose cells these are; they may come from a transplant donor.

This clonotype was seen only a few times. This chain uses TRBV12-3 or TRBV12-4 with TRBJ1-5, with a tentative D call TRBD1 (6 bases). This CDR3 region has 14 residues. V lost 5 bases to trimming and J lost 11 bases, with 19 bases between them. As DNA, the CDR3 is TGTGCCAGCAGTCAACCGGGAGCACCAGGGGCCCAGCATTTT. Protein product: CASSQPGAPGAQHF.

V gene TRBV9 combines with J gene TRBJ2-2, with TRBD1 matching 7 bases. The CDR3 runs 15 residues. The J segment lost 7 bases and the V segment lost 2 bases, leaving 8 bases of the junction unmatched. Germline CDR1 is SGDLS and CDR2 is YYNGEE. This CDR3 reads CASSVQEGAVGELFF. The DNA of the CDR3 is TGTGCCAGCAGCGTCCAAGAGGGGGCGGTCGGGGAGCTGTTTTTT.

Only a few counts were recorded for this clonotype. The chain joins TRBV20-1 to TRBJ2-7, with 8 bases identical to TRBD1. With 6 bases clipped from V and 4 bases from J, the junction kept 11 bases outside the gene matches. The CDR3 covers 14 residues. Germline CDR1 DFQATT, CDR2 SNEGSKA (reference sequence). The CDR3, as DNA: TGCAGTGCCACACTAGGGACAGGATGGTACGAGCAGTACTTC. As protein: CSATLGTGWYEQYF.

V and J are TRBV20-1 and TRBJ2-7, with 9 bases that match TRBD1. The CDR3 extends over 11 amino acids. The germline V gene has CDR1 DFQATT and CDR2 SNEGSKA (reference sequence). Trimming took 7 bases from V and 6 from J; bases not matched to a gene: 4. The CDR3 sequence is CSVYRGLEQYF. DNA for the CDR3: TGCAGTGTATACAGGGGGCTCGAGCAGTACTTC.

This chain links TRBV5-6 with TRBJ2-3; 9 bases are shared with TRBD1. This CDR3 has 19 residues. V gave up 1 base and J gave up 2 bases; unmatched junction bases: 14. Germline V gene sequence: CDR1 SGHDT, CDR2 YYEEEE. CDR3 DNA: TGTGCCAGCAGCTTGATGACAGGGGGTACGCGTTTCAACACAGATACGCAGTATTTT. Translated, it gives CASSLMTGGTRFNTDTQYF.

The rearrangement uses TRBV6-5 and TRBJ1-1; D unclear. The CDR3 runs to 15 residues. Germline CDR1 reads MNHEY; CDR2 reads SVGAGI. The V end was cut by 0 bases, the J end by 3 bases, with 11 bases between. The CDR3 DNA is TGTGCCAGCAGTTACTCGTGGGGAATCGACACTGAAGCTTTCTTT. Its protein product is CASSYSWGIDTEAFF.

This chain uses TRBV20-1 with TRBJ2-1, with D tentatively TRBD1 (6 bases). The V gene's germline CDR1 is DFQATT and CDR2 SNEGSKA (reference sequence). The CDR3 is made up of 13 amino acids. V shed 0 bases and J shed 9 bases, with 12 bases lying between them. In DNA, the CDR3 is TGCAGTGCTAGAGAAGGGGGTCGGGGTGAGCAGTTCTTC. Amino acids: CSAREGGRGEQFF.

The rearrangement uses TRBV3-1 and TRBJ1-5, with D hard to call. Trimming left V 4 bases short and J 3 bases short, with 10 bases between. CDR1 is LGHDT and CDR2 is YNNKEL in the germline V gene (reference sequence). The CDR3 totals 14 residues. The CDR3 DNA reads TGTGCCAGCAGCCTCCGGGCCTTCAATCAGCCCCAGCATTTT. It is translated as CASSLRAFNQPQHF.

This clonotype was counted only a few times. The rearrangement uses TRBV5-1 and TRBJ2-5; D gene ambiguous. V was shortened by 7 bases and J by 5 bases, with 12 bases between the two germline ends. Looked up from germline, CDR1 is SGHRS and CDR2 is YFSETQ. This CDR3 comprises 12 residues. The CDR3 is CASSPRSETQYF. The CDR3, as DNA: TGCGCCAGCTCCCCCAGGTCCGAGACCCAGTACTTC.

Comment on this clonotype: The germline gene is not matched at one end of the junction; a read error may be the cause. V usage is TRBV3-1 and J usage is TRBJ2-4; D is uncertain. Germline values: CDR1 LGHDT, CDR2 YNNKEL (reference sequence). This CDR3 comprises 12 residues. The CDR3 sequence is CASSQGHGQASF. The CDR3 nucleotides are TGTGCCAGCAGCCAAGGGCATGGTCAAGCGTCCTTC.

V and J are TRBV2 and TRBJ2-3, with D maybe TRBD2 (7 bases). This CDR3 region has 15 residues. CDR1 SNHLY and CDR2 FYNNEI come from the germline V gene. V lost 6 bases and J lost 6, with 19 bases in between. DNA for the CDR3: TGTGCCAGCAGGCGGGGGCTTCAGGCCCTCGATACGCAGTATTTT. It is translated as CASRRGLQALDTQYF.

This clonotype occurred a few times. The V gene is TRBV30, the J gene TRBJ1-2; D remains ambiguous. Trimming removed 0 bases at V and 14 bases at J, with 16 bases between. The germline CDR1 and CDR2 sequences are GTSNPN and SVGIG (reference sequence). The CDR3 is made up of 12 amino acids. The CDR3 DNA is TGTGCCTGGAGTGTACAACGGACCTTTGAGACCTTC. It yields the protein CAWSVQRTFETF. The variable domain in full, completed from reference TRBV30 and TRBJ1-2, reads SQTIHQWPATLVQPVGSPLSLECTVEGTSNPNLYWYRQAAGRGLQLLFYSVGIGQISSEVPQNLSASRPQDRQFILSSKKLLLSDSGFYLCAWSVQRTFETFGSGTRLTVV.

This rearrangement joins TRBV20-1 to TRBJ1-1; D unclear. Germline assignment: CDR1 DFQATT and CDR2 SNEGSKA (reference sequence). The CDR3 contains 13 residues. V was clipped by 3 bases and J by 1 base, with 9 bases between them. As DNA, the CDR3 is TGCAGTGCTAGTGTCCGGAGGAACACTGAAGCTTTCTTT. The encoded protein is CSASVRRNTEAFF.

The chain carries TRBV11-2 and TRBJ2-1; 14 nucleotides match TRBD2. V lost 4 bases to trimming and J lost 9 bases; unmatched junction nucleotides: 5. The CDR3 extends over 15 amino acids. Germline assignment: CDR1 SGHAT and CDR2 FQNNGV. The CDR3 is CASSSTSGGVIEQFF. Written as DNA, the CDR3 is TGTGCCAGCAGCTCGACTAGCGGGGGGGTAATTGAGCAGTTCTTC. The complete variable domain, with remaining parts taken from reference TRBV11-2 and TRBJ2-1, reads EAGVAQSPRYKIIEKRQSVAFWCNPISGHATLYWYQQILGQGPKLLIQFQNNGVVDDSQLPKDRFSAERLKGVDSTLKIQPAKLEDSAVYLCASSSTSGGVIEQFFGPGTRLTVL.

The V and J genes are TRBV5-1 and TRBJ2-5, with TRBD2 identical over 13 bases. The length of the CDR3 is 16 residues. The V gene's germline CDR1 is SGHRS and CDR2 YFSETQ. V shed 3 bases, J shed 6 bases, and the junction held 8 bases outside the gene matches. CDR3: CASSSSTSGGAKTQYF. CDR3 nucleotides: TGCGCCAGCAGCTCCTCTACTAGCGGGGGGGCGAAGACCCAGTACTTC.

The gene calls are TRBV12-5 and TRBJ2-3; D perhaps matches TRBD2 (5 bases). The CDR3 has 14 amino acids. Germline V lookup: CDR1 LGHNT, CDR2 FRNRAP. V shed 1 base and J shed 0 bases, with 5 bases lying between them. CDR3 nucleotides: TGTGCTAGTGGTTTGGCGGGAAGCACAGATACGCAGTATTTT. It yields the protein CASGLAGSTDTQYF.

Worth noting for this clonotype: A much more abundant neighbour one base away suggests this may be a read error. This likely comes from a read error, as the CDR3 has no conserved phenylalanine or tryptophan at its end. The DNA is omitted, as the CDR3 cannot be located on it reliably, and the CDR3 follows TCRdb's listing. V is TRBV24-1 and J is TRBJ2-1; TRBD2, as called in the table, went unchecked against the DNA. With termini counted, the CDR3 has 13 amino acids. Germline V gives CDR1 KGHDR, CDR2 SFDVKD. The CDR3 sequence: CATSDLSGGPEFL.

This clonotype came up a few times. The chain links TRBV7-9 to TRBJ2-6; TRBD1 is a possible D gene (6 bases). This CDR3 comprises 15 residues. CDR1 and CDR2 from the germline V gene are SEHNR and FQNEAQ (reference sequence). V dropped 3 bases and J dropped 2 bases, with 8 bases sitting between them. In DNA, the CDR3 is TGTGCCAGCAGCTTTGGGGGCGCTGGGGCCAACGTCCTGACTTTC. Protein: CASSFGGAGANVLTF. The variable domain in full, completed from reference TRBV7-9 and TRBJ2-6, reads DTGVSQNPRHKITKRGQNVTFRCDPISEHNRLYWYRQTLGQGPEFLTYFQNEAQLEKSRLLSDRFSAERPKGSFSTLEIQRTEQGDSAMYLCASSFGGAGANVLTFGAGSRLTVL.

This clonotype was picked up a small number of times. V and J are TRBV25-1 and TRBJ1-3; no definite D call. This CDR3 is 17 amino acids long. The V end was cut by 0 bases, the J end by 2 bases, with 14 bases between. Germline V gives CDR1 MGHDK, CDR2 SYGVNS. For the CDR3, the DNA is TGTGCCAGCAGTGAATATTCGAAGGGTAGGGCTGGAAACACCATATATTTT. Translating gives CASSEYSKGRAGNTIYF. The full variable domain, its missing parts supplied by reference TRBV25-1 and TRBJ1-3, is EADIYQTPRYLVIGTGKKITLECSQTMGHDKMYWYQQDPGMELHLIHYSYGVNSTEKGDLSSESTVSRIRTEHFPLTLESARPSHTSQYLCASSEYSKGRAGNTIYFGEGSWLTVV.

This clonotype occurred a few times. CDR3 DNA: TGCAGCGTTGAAGGGGGACCCAACAGGGGGAACACAGATACGCAGTATTTT. Protein sequence: CSVEGGPNRGNTDTQYF. The V and J genes are TRBV29-1 and TRBJ2-3, with 8 bases lining up with TRBD1. The CDR3 runs 17 residues. Per the germline V gene, CDR1 is SQVTM and CDR2 is ANQGSEA. The ends lost 1 base at V and 2 bases at J; junction bases unmatched: 11.

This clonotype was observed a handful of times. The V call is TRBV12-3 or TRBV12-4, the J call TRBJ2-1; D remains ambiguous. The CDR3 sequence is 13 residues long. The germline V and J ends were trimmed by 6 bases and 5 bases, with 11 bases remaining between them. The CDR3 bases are TGTGCCAGCAGCCCCCGGCTTAACAATGAGCAGTTCTTC. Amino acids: CASSPRLNNEQFF.

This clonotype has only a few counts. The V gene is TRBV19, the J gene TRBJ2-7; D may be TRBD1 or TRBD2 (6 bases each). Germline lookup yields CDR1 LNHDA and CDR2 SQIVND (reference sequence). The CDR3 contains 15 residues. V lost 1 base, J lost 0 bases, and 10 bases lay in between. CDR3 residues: CASSIGGADSYEQYF. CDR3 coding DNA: TGTGCCAGTAGTATAGGGGGGGCAGACTCCTACGAGCAGTACTTC.

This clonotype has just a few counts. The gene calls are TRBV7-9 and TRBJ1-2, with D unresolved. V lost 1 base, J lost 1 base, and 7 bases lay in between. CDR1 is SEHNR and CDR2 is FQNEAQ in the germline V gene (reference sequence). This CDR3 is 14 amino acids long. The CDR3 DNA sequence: TGTGCCAGCAGCTTAGGTAGCTTTAACTATGGCTACACCTTC. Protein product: CASSLGSFNYGYTF.

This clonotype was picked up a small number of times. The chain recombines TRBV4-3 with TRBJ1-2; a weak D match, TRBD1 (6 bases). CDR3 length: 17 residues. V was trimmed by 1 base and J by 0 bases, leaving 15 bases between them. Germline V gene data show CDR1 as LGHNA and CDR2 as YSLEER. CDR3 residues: CASSQGDIRQANYGYTF. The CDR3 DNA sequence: TGCGCCAGCAGCCAAGGGGACATCCGCCAAGCTAACTATGGCTACACCTTC.

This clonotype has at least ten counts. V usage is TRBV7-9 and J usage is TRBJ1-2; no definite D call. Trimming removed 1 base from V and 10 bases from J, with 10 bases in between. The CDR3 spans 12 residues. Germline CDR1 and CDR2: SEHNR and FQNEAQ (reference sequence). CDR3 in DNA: TGTGCCAGCAGCTTAGATTTGTTTTCCTACACCTTC. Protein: CASSLDLFSYTF.

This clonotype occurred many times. The DNA for the CDR3 is TGTGCCAGCAGGCAGAAGCTAGCGGGGGGTATCTATGAGCAGTTCTTC. It translates to CASRQKLAGGIYEQFF. The chain links TRBV6-1 to TRBJ2-1, with 11 bases fitting TRBD2. Trimming removed 6 bases from V and 8 bases from J; junction bases left unmatched: 12. Per germline, CDR1 MNHNS and CDR2 SASEGT. The CDR3 runs 16 residues.

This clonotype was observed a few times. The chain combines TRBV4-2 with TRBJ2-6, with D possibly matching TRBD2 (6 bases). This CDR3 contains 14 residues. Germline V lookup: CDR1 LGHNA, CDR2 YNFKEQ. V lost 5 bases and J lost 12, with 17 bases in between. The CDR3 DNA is TGTGCCAGCAGCTCGTCGGGGGTTAGCACCGTCCTGACTTTC. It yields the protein CASSSSGVSTVLTF.

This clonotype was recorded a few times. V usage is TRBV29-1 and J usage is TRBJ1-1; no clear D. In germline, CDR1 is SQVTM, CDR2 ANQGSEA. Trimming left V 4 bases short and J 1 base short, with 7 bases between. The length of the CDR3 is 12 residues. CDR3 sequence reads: CSVVRSNTEAFF. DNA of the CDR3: TGCAGCGTTGTCCGCTCGAACACTGAAGCTTTCTTT.

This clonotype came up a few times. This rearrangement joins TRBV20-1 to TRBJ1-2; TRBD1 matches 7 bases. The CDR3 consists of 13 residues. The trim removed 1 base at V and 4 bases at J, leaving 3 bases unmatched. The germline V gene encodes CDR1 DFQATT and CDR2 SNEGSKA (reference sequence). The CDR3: CSARADRAYGYTF. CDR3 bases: TGCAGTGCTAGAGCCGACAGGGCCTATGGCTACACCTTC.

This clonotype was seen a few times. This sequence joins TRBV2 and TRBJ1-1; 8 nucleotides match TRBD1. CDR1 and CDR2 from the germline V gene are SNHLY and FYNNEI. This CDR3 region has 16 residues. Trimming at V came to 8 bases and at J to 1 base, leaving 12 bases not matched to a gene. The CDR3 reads CASSGMRGTGNTEAFF. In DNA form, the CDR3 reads TGTGCCAGCTCAGGCATGCGGGGGACAGGGAACACTGAAGCTTTCTTT.

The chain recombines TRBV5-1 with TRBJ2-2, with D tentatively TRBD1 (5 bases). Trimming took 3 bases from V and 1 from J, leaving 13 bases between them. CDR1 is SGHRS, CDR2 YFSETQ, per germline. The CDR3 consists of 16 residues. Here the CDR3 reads CASSYVRAMNTGELFF. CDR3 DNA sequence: TGCGCCAGCAGCTACGTCAGGGCTATGAACACCGGGGAGCTGTTTTTT.